The 23 T cell receptor beta chains below were found in one sample sequenced in a study of radiation and T cells in renal cell carcinoma. Clones were sequenced by immunoSEQ multiplex PCR, and TCRdb holds only the in-frame ones, with some missing. The sample records 150,000 or so clones, 88% being singletons. The time point: baseline pretreatment blood. Treatment: 15 Gy SBRT to primary tumor, nephrectomy 4 weeks later. The sample was blood, taken from a patient whose treatment included radiotherapy and nephrectomy. These receptors came from a woman between 70 and 85 years old with renal cell carcinoma.

The chain couples TRBV28 to TRBJ2-7; TRBD1 is a possible D gene (5 bases). V was shortened by 8 bases and J by 0 bases, with 14 bases between the two germline ends. CDR1 is MDHEN, CDR2 SYDVKM, per germline. CDR3 size: 14 residues. The chain's CDR3 is CASGMDIGSYEQYF. CDR3 nucleotides: TGTGCCAGCGGAATGGACATCGGCTCCTACGAGCAGTACTTC.

This clone was detected many times. The chain links TRBV29-1 to TRBJ1-1, with a tentative D call TRBD1 (5 bases). V lost 1 base to trimming and J lost 1 base, with 10 bases between them. The CDR3 has 14 amino acids. CDR1 and CDR2 (germline): SQVTM, ANQGSEA. The CDR3: CSVEAGRANTEAFF. The CDR3 nucleotides are TGCAGCGTTGAAGCGGGCAGGGCGAACACTGAAGCTTTCTTT.

The chain is built from TRBV20-1 and TRBJ2-7; tentative D call: TRBD2 (5 bases). Trimming took off 3 bases at V and 7 bases at J, with 10 bases between the two ends. The length of the CDR3 is 11 residues. Germline V gene sequence: CDR1 DFQATT, CDR2 SNEGSKA (reference sequence). The DNA of the CDR3 is TGCAGTGCTAGGGGAGAGTATGAGCAGTACTTC. This gives the protein CSARGEYEQYF.

The gene calls are TRBV5-1 and TRBJ2-1; 9 bases are a match to TRBD1. Germline V gene sequence: CDR1 SGHRS, CDR2 YFSETQ. V trimming: 6 bases; J trimming: 5 bases; junction bases outside the gene matches: 6. This CDR3 is 14 amino acids long. CDR3 in amino acids: CASIRDRVNNEQFF. DNA of the CDR3: TGCGCCAGCATCCGGGACAGGGTCAACAATGAGCAGTTCTTC. Using reference TRBV5-1 and TRBJ2-1 for the parts outside the CDR3, the full variable domain is KAGVTQTPRYLIKTRGQQVTLSCSPISGHRSVSWYQQTPGQGLQFLFEYFSETQRNKGNFPGRFSGRQFSNSRSEMNVSTLELGDSALYLCASIRDRVNNEQFFGPGTRLTVL.

The chain is built from TRBV7-2 and TRBJ2-3, with TRBD2 matching 7 bases. CDR1 and CDR2 from the germline V gene are SGHTA and FQGNSA. The CDR3 is 15 amino acids. Trimming at V came to 4 bases and at J to 1 base, leaving 5 bases not matched to a gene. In nucleotides, the CDR3 is TGTGCCAGCAGCTGGAGGCTAGCGGGCACAGATACGCAGTATTTT. Its protein product is CASSWRLAGTDTQYF.

This clone appeared a single time. The chain uses TRBV30 and TRBJ2-7, with D unresolved. The germline gives CDR1 GTSNPN, CDR2 SVGIG (reference sequence). The CDR3 consists of 13 residues. V shed 7 bases and J shed 0 bases, with 13 bases lying between them. CDR3 DNA: TGTGCCTTCACCATTGAAAGCTCCTACGAGCAGTACTTC. Translation: CAFTIESSYEQYF.

The chain combines TRBV7-2 with TRBJ2-5, with a tentative D call TRBD1 (7 bases). Trimming removed 2 bases from V and 5 bases from J, with 24 bases in between. The CDR3 totals 18 residues. Germline values: CDR1 SGHTA, CDR2 FQGNSA. CDR3 coding DNA: TGTGCCAGCAGCTTAAAGGGGTCCAGGGGGGTCAGGGAGGAGACCCAGTACTTC. It codes for CASSLKGSRGVREETQYF.

This clone was counted once. The V gene is TRBV5-1, the J gene TRBJ2-1; D unresolved. Germline-derived CDR1 and CDR2 are SGHRS and YFSETQ. The CDR3 is 14 residues long. V lost 0 bases, J lost 5 bases, and 9 bases lay in between. CDR3 in DNA: TGCGCCAGCAGCTTGGGTACAGTGGACAATGAGCAGTTCTTC. Protein: CASSLGTVDNEQFF.

This chain connects TRBV7-2 to TRBJ1-5, with D uncertain. Germline CDR1 is SGHTA and CDR2 is FQGNSA. V lost 2 bases and J lost 7, with 15 bases in between. The CDR3 totals 15 residues. The CDR3 bases are TGTGCCAGCAGCTTATCTCCCGACTTTCGGCAGCCCCAGCATTTT. This gives the protein CASSLSPDFRQPQHF.

This chain joins TRBV5-4 and TRBJ2-7; 7 bases agree with TRBD2. Germline V gene lookup returns CDR1 SGHNT and CDR2 YYREEE (reference sequence). This CDR3 has 13 residues. With 0 bases clipped from V and 5 bases from J, the junction kept 2 bases outside the gene matches. CDR3: CASSLELANEQYF. The CDR3 DNA is TGTGCCAGCAGCTTGGAACTAGCGAACGAGCAGTACTTC. The full variable domain, with the rest looked up from reference TRBV5-4 and TRBJ2-7, is ETGVTQSPTHLIKTRGQQVTLRCSSQSGHNTVSWYQQALGQGPQFIFQYYREEENGRGNFPPRFSGLQFPNYSSELNVNALELDDSALYLCASSLELANEQYFGPGTRLTVT.

This chain joins TRBV5-1 and TRBJ2-5; D may be TRBD2 (5 bases). Germline values: CDR1 SGHRS, CDR2 YFSETQ. CDR3 length: 13 amino acids. V was clipped by 3 bases and J by 9 bases, with 15 bases between them. CDR3 protein: CASSSGPTGAQYF. As DNA, the CDR3 is TGCGCCAGCAGCTCCGGACCAACCGGGGCCCAGTACTTC. Together with reference TRBV5-1 and TRBJ2-5, the CDR3 gives the full variable domain: KAGVTQTPRYLIKTRGQQVTLSCSPISGHRSVSWYQQTPGQGLQFLFEYFSETQRNKGNFPGRFSGRQFSNSRSEMNVSTLELGDSALYLCASSSGPTGAQYFGPGTRLLVL.

V is TRBV5-6 and J is TRBJ2-1; 9 bases are shared with TRBD2. The CDR3 covers 16 residues. Germline V gene sequence: CDR1 SGHDT, CDR2 YYEEEE. With V trimmed by 3 bases and J by 10 bases, 14 bases remained unmatched. The chain's CDR3 is CASSSQRGASRGEQFF. The CDR3 DNA reads TGTGCCAGCAGCTCCCAGCGGGGGGCCTCGCGGGGGGAGCAGTTCTTC. The full variable domain, its missing parts supplied by reference TRBV5-6 and TRBJ2-1, is DAGVTQSPTHLIKTRGQQVTLRCSPKSGHDTVSWYQQALGQGPQFIFQYYEEEERQRGNFPDRFSGHQFPNYSSELNVNALLLGDSALYLCASSSQRGASRGEQFFGPGTRLTVL.

The CDR3: CASSSSGGGRTDTQYF. The CDR3 DNA reads TGTGCCAGCAGCTCGTCAGGGGGCGGGCGGACAGATACGCAGTATTTT. The rearrangement uses TRBV7-9 and TRBJ2-3, with 8 bases lining up with TRBD1. The V gene's germline CDR1 is SEHNR and CDR2 FQNEAQ (reference sequence). V shed 4 bases, J shed 3 bases, and the junction held 9 bases outside the gene matches. The CDR3 is 16 residues long.

This clone has just one count. The same CDR3 arises from other DNA sequences in this sample as well. J is TRBJ1-2 and V is TRBV4-1; 10 bases are a match to TRBD1. J gave up 2 bases and V 3 bases, and 6 bases lay outside the gene matches. This CDR3 has 16 amino acids. Germline V lookup: CDR1 MGHRA, CDR2 YSYEKL. The CDR3 loop is CASSQVGQGPNYGYTF. The CDR3 DNA is TGCGCCAGCAGCCAGGTGGGACAGGGGCCGAACTATGGCTACACCTTC.

The V call is TRBV7-9, the J call TRBJ2-3; D perhaps matches TRBD2 (6 bases). The CDR3 is 17 residues long. In germline, CDR1 is SEHNR, CDR2 FQNEAQ (reference sequence). V lost 4 bases and J 4 bases, leaving 21 bases between the germline ends. The CDR3 reads CASSSSVRGDSPDTQYF. In nucleotides, the CDR3 is TGTGCCAGCAGCTCGAGTGTGCGGGGCGATTCTCCAGATACGCAGTATTTT. The full variable domain, rest sourced from reference TRBV7-9 and TRBJ2-3, is DTGVSQNPRHKITKRGQNVTFRCDPISEHNRLYWYRQTLGQGPEFLTYFQNEAQLEKSRLLSDRFSAERPKGSFSTLEIQRTEQGDSAMYLCASSSSVRGDSPDTQYFGPGTRLTVL.

The chain combines TRBV7-9 with TRBJ1-1; unclear D gene. Per germline, CDR1 SEHNR and CDR2 FQNEAQ (reference sequence). The CDR3 loop spans 12 amino acids. V lost 1 base to trimming and J lost 6 bases, with 6 bases between them. The CDR3 spells CASSLEVPEAFF. CDR3 bases: TGTGCCAGCAGCTTAGAGGTTCCTGAAGCTTTCTTT.

CDR3 nucleotides: TGCGCCAGCAGGGCTGACAGGGTGAACTATGGCTACACCTTC. Residues: CASRADRVNYGYTF. The chain has TRBV5-1 and TRBJ1-2, with TRBD1 matching over 7 bases. Germline values: CDR1 SGHRS, CDR2 YFSETQ. The length of the CDR3 is 14 residues. V lost 5 bases to trimming and J lost 2 bases; unmatched junction nucleotides: 6.

This clone has more than one count but fewer than ten. This chain links TRBV28 with TRBJ1-2; 9 bases are shared with TRBD1. V was pared by 8 bases and J by 3 bases, with 7 bases of the junction left unmatched. The CDR3 sequence is 14 residues long. The germline gives CDR1 MDHEN, CDR2 SYDVKM. The CDR3 region is CASLRTGEYYGYTF. The CDR3 region has the DNA TGTGCCAGCCTAAGGACAGGGGAATACTATGGCTACACCTTC.

The rearrangement uses TRBV11-3 and TRBJ2-2, with 8 bases lining up with TRBD2. The trim removed 1 base at V and 1 base at J, leaving 2 bases unmatched. CDR3 size: 16 residues. Germline V gene lookup returns CDR1 SGHNT and CDR2 YENEEA. The CDR3 region is CASSLALAGNTGELFF. The CDR3 DNA follows: TGTGCCAGCAGCTTAGCTCTAGCGGGGAACACCGGGGAGCTGTTTTTT.

This sequence joins TRBV18 and TRBJ2-1; the D is unclear. Trimming cost V 2 bases and J 10 bases, with 9 bases left between them. This CDR3 contains 12 residues. Germline lookup yields CDR1 KGHSH and CDR2 LQKENI. The CDR3 bases are TGTGCCAGCTCACCAATGGCAAAAGAGCAGTTCTTC. The encoded protein is CASSPMAKEQFF.

The rearrangement uses TRBV30 and TRBJ1-1; perhaps TRBD1 as D (6 bases). V lost 3 bases and J 0 bases, leaving 14 bases between the germline ends. The CDR3 sequence is 15 residues long. Per the germline V gene, CDR1 is GTSNPN and CDR2 is SVGIG (reference sequence). The CDR3: CAWRGANALNTEAFF. The DNA for the CDR3 is TGTGCCTGGAGGGGGGCGAATGCCCTGAACACTGAAGCTTTCTTT.

This clone is a singleton in its sample. This sequence joins TRBV11-2 and TRBJ2-1; no clear D gene. The CDR3 loop spans 14 amino acids. Germline V lookup: CDR1 SGHAT, CDR2 FQNNGV. Trimming stripped 7 bases from V and 5 bases from J, with 15 bases between. CDR3 bases: TGTGCCAGCACCCTGCCCACTACAGACAATGAGCAGTTCTTC. Translated, it gives CASTLPTTDNEQFF.

This chain joins TRBV5-6 and TRBJ2-5; 8 bases fit TRBD1. Germline values: CDR1 SGHDT, CDR2 YYEEEE. V lost 1 base and J lost 1; bases outside the gene matches: 3. This CDR3 spans 15 amino acids. CDR3: CASSLSGQAQETQYF. CDR3 DNA: TGTGCCAGCAGCTTGTCGGGACAGGCCCAAGAGACCCAGTACTTC. Based on the CDR3 plus reference TRBV5-6 and TRBJ2-5, the full variable domain is DAGVTQSPTHLIKTRGQQVTLRCSPKSGHDTVSWYQQALGQGPQFIFQYYEEEERQRGNFPDRFSGHQFPNYSSELNVNALLLGDSALYLCASSLSGQAQETQYFGPGTRLLVL.